The 9 T cell receptor beta chains reported below all come from one sample, sequenced in a study of T cells expressing NK-cell markers. After re-calling the 5' RACE reads, TCRdb lists one entry per CDR3 protein, DNA absent. Its clone listing holds over 150,000 distinct CDR3 sequences. Sequenced: blood T cells: a sorted CD56 or NKG2C T cell subset, CD4+ or CD8+ T cells, or bulk PBMC T cells (not recorded which). The receptors come from a woman aged 45-65 years in good health.

The chain joins TRBV24-1 to TRBJ2-1; with no DNA, the TCRdb D assignment of TRBD2 cannot be verified. The CDR3 is made up of 15 amino acids. Germline V gene sequence: CDR1 KGHDR, CDR2 SFDVKD. CDR3 amino acids: CATSDPNAGLHEQFF.

The gene calls are TRBV27 and TRBJ2-7; lacking DNA, the TRBD1 call made by TCRdb goes unchecked. This CDR3 is built from 13 residues. Germline V gives CDR1 MNHEY, CDR2 SMNVEV (reference sequence). The CDR3 region is CASSPWSAYEQYF.

The chain uses TRBV6-1 and TRBJ1-1. CDR1 and CDR2 (germline): MNHNS, SASEGT. The CDR3 runs 14 residues. The CDR3 sequence is CASSEQAGNTEAFF.

CDR3 amino acids: CASSLDRAGQETQYF. The genes are TRBV27 and TRBJ2-5; TCRdb proposes TRBD1, but this gene call is untestable without DNA. CDR1 MNHEY and CDR2 SMNVEV come from the germline V gene (reference sequence). CDR3 length equals 15 residues.

The J gene is TRBJ1-2, the V gene TRBV12-3 or TRBV12-4. The CDR3 runs 13 residues. CDR3 protein: CASSPRAPYGYTF.

The V gene is TRBV6-5, the J gene TRBJ2-3; checking the TCRdb D call of TRBD2 is not possible without DNA. Germline values: CDR1 MNHEY, CDR2 SVGAGI. There are 16 residues in the CDR3. The CDR3 loop reads CASSSIAGGPADTQYF.

The V and J genes are TRBV20-1 and TRBJ2-3; TCRdb reports TRBD1, a call that lacks DNA to check it against. This CDR3 is built from 15 residues. Germline CDR1 is DFQATT and CDR2 is SNEGSKA (reference sequence). This CDR3 is CSARDKTGGTDTQYF.

V usage is TRBV11-2 and J usage is TRBJ2-7; TCRdb names TRBD1, which stays unverified in the absence of DNA. The V gene's germline CDR1 is SGHAT and CDR2 FQNNGV. The CDR3 runs to 15 residues. The CDR3 here is CASSSPARELYEQYF.

The chain joins TRBV10-3 to TRBJ1-2; TCRdb proposes TRBD1, but this gene call is untestable without DNA. Germline assignment: CDR1 ENHRY and CDR2 SYGVKD. CDR3 length: 13 residues. CDR3 residues: CAIPGQGERGYTF.